Listed here are 7 T cell receptor beta chains from one sample, sequenced in a study of low-dose radiotherapy and immunotherapy resistance in tumors (dated by TCRdb to 2021 to 2024). The label giving this sample's time point can be read as: after trial treatment. The treatment or condition label of this sample denotes: LDRT plus nivolumab, ipilimumab, low-dose cyclophosphamide and aspirin (RACIN trial). The sequencer was an Illumina HiSeq 2500. First-strand cDNA was synthesized using Superscript III and a set of TRAV- and TRBV-specific primers, so that both TCRalpha and TCRbeta chains were covered. TCRs were amplified for about 22 PCR cycles with Phusion, using a constant-region primer paired with the adapter attached to the V primers. Using fastp trimming at Q25 and MiXCR clonotype assembly, TCRdb reanalyzed the public sequencing data and kept in-frame beta chains. CDR3 protein duplicates are merged, each entry listing the most common genes and DNA. Present in this sample are tens of thousands of distinct CDR3 sequences, around a fifth of which were seen just once. Roughly 13% of the sample is held by the ten biggest clonotypes.

The input for sequencing was PBMCs, taken after low-dose radiotherapy plus immunotherapy. The origin of the receptors is a female donor with ovarian cancer.

Many counts were recorded for this clonotype. The DNA for the CDR3 is TGTGCCAGCAGTTTCATCGGACAGAACGCGAACACCGGGGAGCTGTTTTTT. Amino acids: CASSFIGQNANTGELFF. J is TRBJ2-2 and V is TRBV6-2 or TRBV6-3, with D possibly being TRBD1 (6 bases). The V end was cut by 4 bases, the J end by 0 bases, with 15 bases between. The CDR3 loop spans 17 amino acids. The V gene's germline CDR1 is MNHEY and CDR2 SVGEGT.

This clonotype showed up many times. This chain links TRBV6-2 or TRBV6-3 with TRBJ1-1; no reliable D call. Germline V CDR1 and CDR2: MNHEY, SVGEGT. V lost 2 bases and J lost 0, with 4 bases in between. This CDR3 spans 13 amino acids. CDR3 in amino acids: CASSYDVNTEAFF. As DNA, the CDR3 is TGTGCCAGCAGTTACGACGTGAACACTGAAGCTTTCTTT.

This clonotype was seen repeatedly, ten times or more. This chain connects TRBV11-3 to TRBJ2-2, with 9 bases matching TRBD1. The CDR3 has 13 amino acids. J gave up 7 bases and V 8 bases, and 5 bases lay outside the gene matches. In germline, CDR1 is SGHNT, CDR2 YENEEA. The CDR3 reads CASSQGAIGELFF. The CDR3 nucleotides read TGTGCCAGCTCACAGGGGGCGATCGGGGAGCTGTTTTTT.

V usage is TRBV19 and J usage is TRBJ1-4, with D perhaps TRBD1 (6 bases). Trimming pared 8 bases from V and 7 bases from J, leaving 17 bases between. CDR1 and CDR2 from the germline V gene are LNHDA and SQIVND (reference sequence). CDR3 length equals 14 residues. The CDR3 nucleotides read TGTGCCAGTTTGAAGACAGGCTTGGGTGAAAAACTGTTTTTT. Its translation: CASLKTGLGEKLFF.

This clonotype was recorded at least ten times. The DNA for the CDR3 is TGCAGTGCTGTCGACGACTCTCCTTCCTACGAGCAGTACTTC. It encodes CSAVDDSPSYEQYF. V and J are TRBV20-1 and TRBJ2-7; D unclear. Trimming stripped 5 bases from V and 1 base from J, with 15 bases between. Germline V gene lookup returns CDR1 DFQATT and CDR2 SNEGSKA (reference sequence). CDR3 length: 14 residues.

In this sample, this clonotype turned up once. A read error is likely here: a far larger clone is one base away. The genes are TRBV4-3 and TRBJ2-1, with D possibly being TRBD2 (5 bases). The germline V gene has CDR1 LGHNA and CDR2 YSLEER. There are 15 residues in the CDR3. The ends were cut back, 2 bases at V and 10 bases at J, with 18 bases in the middle. The CDR3 region is CASSQHPGSSYEQFF. The DNA for the CDR3 is TGCGCCAGCAGCCAACACCCGGGGAGCTCCTACGAGCAGTTCTTC.

There are many counts of this clonotype. The chain couples TRBV6-2 or TRBV6-3 to TRBJ2-2; D is unresolved. CDR1 and CDR2 (germline): MNHEY, SVGEGT. The CDR3 is 13 residues long. Trimming took 5 bases from V and 5 from J, leaving 9 bases between them. The CDR3 sequence is CASSEAITGELFF. CDR3 coding DNA: TGTGCCAGCAGTGAAGCGATAACCGGGGAGCTGTTTTTT.